This T cell receptor (beta chain) was observed in a study of blood T cell repertoires in COVID-19. This clone has only one observation. V was shortened by 8 bases and J by 2 bases, with 15 bases between the two germline ends. CDR3 size: 14 residues. Germline CDR1 SNHLY, CDR2 FYNNEI. Seattle researchers signed up patients amid active infection and tracked them longitudinally. Produced via immunoSEQ multiplex PCR; TCRdb's table is partial and in-frame only. This table holds hundreds of thousands of clones, around nine tenths found once. Sample: peripheral blood. This receptor was obtained from a man younger than 35 with COVID-19, enrolled during active disease. The chain carries TRBV2 and TRBJ1-2; D perhaps matches TRBD1 (5 bases). DNA of the CDR3: TGTGCCAGCCGATGGGGGGACTCAAACTATGGCTACACCTTC. It encodes CASRWGDSNYGYTF.